This record looks at one TCR beta chain sequence and its context. Libraries were prepared by immunoSEQ multiplex PCR; TCRdb keeps only in-frame clonotypes and omits some of them. The sample includes about 76,000 clones, about 88% of them seen just once. The entry originates in a study of blood T cell repertoires in COVID-19. CDR1 and CDR2 from the germline V gene are LGHDT and YNNKEL (reference sequence). The CDR3 has 14 amino acids. V was cut by 4 bases and J by 4 bases, with 12 bases left in between. The sample taken for sequencing was peripheral blood. The clonotype originates from a human donor in a cohort sampled during active COVID-19. The chain is built from TRBV3-1 (or the pseudogene TRBV3-2) and TRBJ2-3, with no clear D. CDR3 DNA sequence: TGTGCCAGCAGCCTCCAGACAAGTCCAGATACGCAGTATTTT. Protein: CASSLQTSPDTQYF.